This T cell receptor (beta chain) was sequenced for a study of T cells expressing NK-cell markers. TCRdb reprocessed the 5' RACE reads, keeping one entry per CDR3 protein, no DNA. Here the sample table reports 400,000 or so distinct CDR3 sequences. In the case of this clonotype: Its matching antigen is unknown.

Points from the study as a whole: In a handful of donors, dominant NKG2C+ clonotypes were roughly 1.0-7.5% of CD8+ T cells.

The CDR3 consists of 14 residues. CDR1 is MNHNS and CDR2 is SASEGT in the germline V gene. The rearrangement joins TRBV6-1 to TRBJ2-5. The sample consisted of blood T cells: a sorted CD56 or NKG2C T cell subset, CD4+ or CD8+ T cells, or bulk PBMC T cells (not recorded which). This clonotype was sampled from a woman aged 50 to 60 in good health. This CDR3 reads CASSIEEAQETQYF.